Below are 2 T cell receptor beta chains sequenced from a single sample in a study of blood T cell repertoires in COVID-19. Measured with immunoSEQ multiplex PCR; TCRdb has only the in-frame clones, and not every one. The data hold 70,000 to 100,000 clones, with around 90% observed a single time. Sequenced: peripheral blood. These receptors came from a woman of 80 years or more with active COVID-19.

The chain is built from TRBV2 and TRBJ2-2; D is possibly TRBD1 (5 bases). V was clipped by 4 bases and J by 6 bases, with 12 bases between them. CDR1 is SNHLY, CDR2 FYNNEI, per germline. The CDR3 runs to 14 residues. The CDR3 region has the DNA TGTGCCAGCAGTGTGTGGGGCCCGGCCGGGGAGCTGTTTTTT. Protein sequence: CASSVWGPAGELFF.

The chain employs TRBV19 and TRBJ1-5; D not resolved. The CDR3 has 18 amino acids. Deletions cut 3 bases from V and 2 bases from J, with 20 bases between. Germline V gene lookup returns CDR1 LNHDA and CDR2 SQIVND (reference sequence). The CDR3 bases are TGTGCCAGTAGTATTATGGGCCGATCGCAGTTCGGCAATCAGCCCCAGCATTTT. Translating it yields CASSIMGRSQFGNQPQHF.